This record covers a single T cell receptor beta chain. Its recognized antigen is unknown. No base-level quality is on record; no much larger clone is a single base apart. The CDR3, from cysteine to phenylalanine, totals 15 residues. Solely the CDR3 DNA is kept, with 45 bases framed from the first base. CDR1 and CDR2, per the germline V gene, are SGHVS and FNYEAQ. V and J are trimmed by 5 bases and 3 bases, and the gene matches miss 10 bases of the junction. Library preparation used the immunoSEQ multiplex PCR assay. Turning to the authors' computational methods: To diagnose cytomegalovirus status from the catalog of TCR beta chain sequences, a statistical classification framework was built. In its TCRdb copy, this immuneACCESS table keeps in-frame sequences only and misses some clones. Where compared with another copy, unresolved V genes explain less than half of these, and the others have no known cause. V, J and clone size derive from that table, while D and trimming were established from the DNA sequence. The sample table records more than 95,000 clones; roughly 94% of these occur just once. Over 1% of the sample is in the top ten clones.

The donors were included in the validation cohort of over a hundred subjects, a group kept apart from the roughly 670-subject first cohort. This specimen belongs to a study of cytomegalovirus exposure and HLA in healthy donors (dated by TCRdb to about 2017). Concerning the study at large: According to a later analysis, one platform produced both the roughly 120 validation repertoires and the 666 repertoires of the first cohort. In addition to the first cohort of around 670 subjects, a separate validation cohort of 130 or so different subjects was used. High-throughput TCR immunosequencing, statistical association of individual TCRs with disease status, and machine learning were combined to predict cytomegalovirus infection status. The study aimed to test whether cataloging public T cell receptors could reveal signatures of past pathogen exposure.

General findings and caveats noted by the study authors: Cytomegalovirus status was reported to be diagnosed by the classifier with high specificity and sensitivity in both the original and validation cohorts. Three of the identified cytomegalovirus-associated TCR beta chains were confirmed in vitro to be specific for cytomegalovirus antigens. Most TCR sequences were seen in very few donors, while some public TCRs were found in many individuals. A later analysis found that TCRs clustered in the first cohort also tended to co-occur in the 120 validation repertoires, with 94% of cluster scores above 0. In the study, around 160 TCR beta chains were listed as associated with cytomegalovirus. A later analysis had no HLA typing for the validation cohort, so co-occurrence there was scored across all 110 or so repertoires. It was suggested by the authors that the approach could potentially be generalized to other disease states and immunological phenotypes.

The chain links TRBV7-6 with TRBJ2-7, and 7 junction bases match TRBD1. The sequencing sample was made of PBMCs. The source of this sequence is a woman aged 18-29 years in good health and CMV-seronegative. In nucleotide form, the sequence is TGTGCCAGCAGCCAATCAGGGGGTTCCCACTACGAGCAGTACTTC. This gives the protein CASSQSGGSHYEQYF.